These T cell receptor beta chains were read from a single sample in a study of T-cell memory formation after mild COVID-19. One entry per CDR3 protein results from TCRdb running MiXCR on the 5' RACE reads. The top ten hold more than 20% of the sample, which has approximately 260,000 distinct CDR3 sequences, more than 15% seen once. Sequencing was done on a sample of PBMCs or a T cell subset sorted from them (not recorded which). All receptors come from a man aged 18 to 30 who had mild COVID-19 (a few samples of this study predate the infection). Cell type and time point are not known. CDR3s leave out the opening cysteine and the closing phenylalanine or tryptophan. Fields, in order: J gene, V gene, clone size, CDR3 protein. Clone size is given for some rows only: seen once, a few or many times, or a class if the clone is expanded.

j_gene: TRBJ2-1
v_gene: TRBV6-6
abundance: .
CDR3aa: ASSSGRLRGSYNEQF

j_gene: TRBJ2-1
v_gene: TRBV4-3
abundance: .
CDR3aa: ASSQEYYSQTGNEQF

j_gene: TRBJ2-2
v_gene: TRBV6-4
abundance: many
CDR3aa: ASSDSDRHTGELF

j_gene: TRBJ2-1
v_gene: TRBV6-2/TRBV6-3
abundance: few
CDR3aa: ASRLATYNEQF

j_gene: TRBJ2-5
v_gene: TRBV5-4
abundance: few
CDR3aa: ASSFGKRETQY

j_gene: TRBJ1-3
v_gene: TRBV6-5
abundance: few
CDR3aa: ASSYGQSSGNTIY

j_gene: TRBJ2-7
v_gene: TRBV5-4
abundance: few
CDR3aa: ASSLATSYEQY

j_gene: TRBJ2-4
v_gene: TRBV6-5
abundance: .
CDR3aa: ASREPRPGSIQY

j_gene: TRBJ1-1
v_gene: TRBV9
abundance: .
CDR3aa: ASSVGVGRRIEAF

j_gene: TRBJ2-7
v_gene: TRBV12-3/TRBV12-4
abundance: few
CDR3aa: ASSPGTTEQY

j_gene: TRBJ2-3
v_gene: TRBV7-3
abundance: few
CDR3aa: ASSMSGGTDTQY

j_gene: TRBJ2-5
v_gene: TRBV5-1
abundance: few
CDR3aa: ASSLVPPAVQETQY

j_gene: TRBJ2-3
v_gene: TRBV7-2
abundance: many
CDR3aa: ASSFGGATDTQY

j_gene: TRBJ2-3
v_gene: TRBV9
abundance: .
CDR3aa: ASSTSGTGFTDTQY

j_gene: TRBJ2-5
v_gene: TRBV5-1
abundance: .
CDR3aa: ASSSREQGFDETQY

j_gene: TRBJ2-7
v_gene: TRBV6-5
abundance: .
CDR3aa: ASSPGQTEQY

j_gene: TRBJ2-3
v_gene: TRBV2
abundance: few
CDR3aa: ASSEGADTQY

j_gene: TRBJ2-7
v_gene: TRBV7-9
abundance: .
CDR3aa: ASSSEGQGDYEQY

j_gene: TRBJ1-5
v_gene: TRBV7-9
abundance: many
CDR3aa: ASSLYNYGGGNQPQH

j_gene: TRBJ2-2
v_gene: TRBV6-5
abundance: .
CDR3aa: ASSYRAETGELF

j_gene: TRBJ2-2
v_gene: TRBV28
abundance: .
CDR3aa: ASTPLWGENTGELF

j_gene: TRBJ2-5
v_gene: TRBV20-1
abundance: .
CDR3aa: SASGGPTETQY

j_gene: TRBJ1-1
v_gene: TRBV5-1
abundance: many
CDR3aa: ASSLGQENTEAF